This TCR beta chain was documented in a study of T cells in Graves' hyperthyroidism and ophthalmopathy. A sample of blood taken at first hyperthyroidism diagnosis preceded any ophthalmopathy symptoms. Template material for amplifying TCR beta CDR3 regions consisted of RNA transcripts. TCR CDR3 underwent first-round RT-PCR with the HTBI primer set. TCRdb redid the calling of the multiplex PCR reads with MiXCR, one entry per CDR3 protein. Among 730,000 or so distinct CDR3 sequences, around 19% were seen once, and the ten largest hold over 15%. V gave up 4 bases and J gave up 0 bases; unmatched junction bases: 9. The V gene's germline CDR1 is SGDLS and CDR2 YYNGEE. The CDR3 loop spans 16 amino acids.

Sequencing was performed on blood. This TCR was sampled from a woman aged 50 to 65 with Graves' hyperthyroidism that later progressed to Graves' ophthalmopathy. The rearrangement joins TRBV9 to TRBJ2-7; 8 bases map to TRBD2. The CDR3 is CASSPSPGGSSYEQYF. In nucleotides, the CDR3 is TGTGCCAGCAGCCCCTCCCCGGGGGGGTCCTCCTACGAGCAGTACTTC.